Below, one TCR beta chain is given with its context. Antigen unknown. The sample comes from a study of cytomegalovirus exposure and HLA in healthy donors. Notes on the study in general: In vitro data verified a few CMV-associated chains as specific for CMV antigens. As was reported, the classifier diagnosed cytomegalovirus status with high specificity and sensitivity.

PCR was performed using 60 Vbeta and 13 Jbeta primers. This table comes from immunoSEQ multiplex PCR, and its TCRdb copy is limited to in-frame clones, with some not included. The table lists about 81,000 clones, about 87% of them singletons. The ends lost 6 bases at V and 0 bases at J; junction bases unmatched: 3. The CDR3 length is 15 residues. Germline CDR1 and CDR2: LNHDA and SQIVND (reference sequence). Sequenced sample: PBMCs. V gene TRBV19 combines with J gene TRBJ2-4, with 9 bases that match TRBD1. This sequence originates from a man aged 18 to 35 in good health and CMV-seronegative. CDR3 sequence reads: CASRDRGLAKNIQYF. CDR3 nucleotide sequence: TGTGCCAGTAGGGACAGGGGTTTAGCCAAAAACATTCAGTACTTC.